This section outlines one T cell receptor (beta chain) sequence together with its context. What it binds is unknown. In the naive CD8 group, cells lacked CD45RO and were positively selected for CCR7, so terminally differentiated effector memory CD45RA+ cells were left out. The authors ran the assay at deep level. Sequencing was performed with immunoSEQ multiplex PCR; in TCRdb, only in-frame clones are kept and a portion is missing. The sample records millions of clones, about 94% being singletons. CDR1 is PRHDT, CDR2 FYEKMQ, per germline (reference sequence). The germline V and J ends were trimmed by 2 bases and 6 bases, with 13 bases remaining between them. The CDR3 sequence is 15 residues long. The sample originates from a study of shared clonotypes between healthy human individuals. The wider study: Plates per donor: three CD4 naive, three CD4 memory, two CD8 naive, one CD8 memory.

Findings and caveats of the study: Though the depth was large, rarefaction showed that sorted-subset sequencing was incomplete.

Specimen: naive CD8+ T cells sorted from blood. J is TRBJ1-4 and V is TRBV13, with D uncertain. This TCR was recovered from a young man in good health. For the CDR3, the DNA is TGTGCCAGCAGCTTATCCCCGGGCGGGTATGAAAAACTGTTTTTT. This encodes CASSLSPGGYEKLFF.